These 10 T cell receptor beta chains originate from one sample sequenced in a study of OX40 agonist ivuxolimab in advanced cancers. The protocol was immunoSEQ multiplex PCR, while the TCRdb copy is restricted to in-frame clones and leaves out a portion. The repertoire holds approximately 29,000 clones, with 79% as singletons. The sample here was CD4+ or CD8+ T cells sorted from blood, taken in a trial of the OX40 agonist ivuxolimab. These TCRs come from an adult with an advanced solid tumor such as melanoma, head and neck, liver or kidney cancer.

The chain couples TRBV29-1 to TRBJ1-4; no definite D call. CDR3 size: 12 residues. Between the trimmed V and J ends, which lost 4 bases and 7 bases, there was a span of 10 bases. Germline V gene data show CDR1 as SQVTM and CDR2 as ANQGSEA. In nucleotides, the CDR3 is TGCAGCGTTGGGGATGCATTTGAAAAACTGTTTTTT. Its protein product is CSVGDAFEKLFF.

This chain uses TRBV6-4 with TRBJ2-1; a possible D gene is TRBD2 (5 bases). Germline V CDR1 and CDR2: MRHNA, SNTAGT. CDR3 length equals 14 residues. The V end was cut by 2 bases, the J end by 2 bases, with 7 bases between. The CDR3 spells CASSDTGAYNEQFF. The CDR3 region has the DNA TGTGCCAGCAGTGACACCGGGGCCTACAATGAGCAGTTCTTC.

This clone was seen a few times. The rearrangement joins TRBV4-1 to TRBJ2-7; D is perhaps TRBD2 (6 bases). The CDR3 is 15 residues long. The germline V gene has CDR1 MGHRA and CDR2 YSYEKL. Trimming stripped 1 base from V and 0 bases from J, with 10 bases between. The CDR3 DNA reads as TGCGCCAGCAGCCAAGCCGGGACTCTCTCCTACGAGCAGTACTTC. Translated: CASSQAGTLSYEQYF.

A single count supports this clone. The chain links TRBV9 to TRBJ1-3; 9 positions match TRBD1. Per the germline V gene, CDR1 is SGDLS and CDR2 is YYNGEE. The J segment lost 0 bases and the V segment lost 2 bases, leaving 9 bases of the junction unmatched. This CDR3 spans 18 amino acids. CDR3 sequence reads: CASSVHRDRDLSGNTIYF. The CDR3 DNA reads as TGTGCCAGCAGCGTTCACCGGGACAGGGATCTCTCTGGAAACACCATATATTTT.

The chain combines TRBV7-2 with TRBJ2-7; D possibly corresponds to TRBD2 (5 bases). V lost 2 bases, J lost 3 bases, and 11 bases lay in between. From germline, CDR1 is SGHTA and CDR2 FQGNSA. This CDR3 is 14 amino acids long. The CDR3 DNA reads TGTGCCAGCAGCTTAAGGGCTAGCTTCTACGAGCAGTACTTC. Translated: CASSLRASFYEQYF.

This clone was counted only a few times. This sequence joins TRBV5-1 and TRBJ1-1, with D tentatively TRBD1 (5 bases). CDR1 is SGHRS and CDR2 is YFSETQ in the germline V gene. The CDR3 is 16 residues long. The V gene lost 2 bases and the J gene lost 3 bases, with 17 bases spanning the gap. The CDR3 region has the DNA TGCGCCAGCAGCTTCGCCCTGCTGGGAGGGGACACTGAAGCTTTCTTT. Translated, it gives CASSFALLGGDTEAFF.

The chain links TRBV11-2 to TRBJ1-3; D gene uncertain. Germline CDR1 reads SGHAT; CDR2 reads FQNNGV. V was clipped by 5 bases and J by 0 bases, with 5 bases between them. CDR3 size: 13 residues. CDR3 amino acids: CASSPYSGNTIYF. The DNA of the CDR3 is TGTGCCAGCAGCCCGTACTCTGGAAACACCATATATTTT.

J is TRBJ2-5 and V is TRBV6-6; 8 nucleotides line up with TRBD1. Looked up from germline, CDR1 is MNHNY and CDR2 is SVGAGI (reference sequence). Unmatched junction bases numbered 0, after V lost 6 bases and J lost 3 bases. This CDR3 region has 12 residues. The CDR3, as DNA: TGTGCCAGCAGGGACAGGGAAGAGACCCAGTACTTC. It yields the protein CASRDREETQYF.

The J gene is TRBJ1-5, the V gene TRBV27, with D possibly TRBD1 on 5 matching bases. The CDR3 length is 15 residues. Germline lookup yields CDR1 MNHEY and CDR2 SMNVEV (reference sequence). The V end lost 3 bases, the J end lost 3 bases, and 12 bases lay between the germline ends. CDR3 region: CASSFLGGVNQPQHF. The CDR3 nucleotides are TGTGCCAGCAGTTTCCTGGGGGGTGTCAATCAGCCCCAGCATTTT.

This clone was seen a few times. The chain recombines TRBV7-9 with TRBJ1-5; D not resolved. Trimming stripped 5 bases from V and 3 bases from J, with 14 bases between. The CDR3 is 15 residues long. Germline loops: CDR1 SEHNR, CDR2 FQNEAQ (reference sequence). The CDR3 bases are TGTGCCAGCAGCAATAGTGGCAGGCTCAATCAGCCCCAGCATTTT. Encoded protein: CASSNSGRLNQPQHF.